Listed here are 21 T cell receptor beta chains from one sample, sequenced in a study of blood T cells in healthy people across ages. PCR was performed a second time for roughly 7 to 11 cycles using a sample-barcoded 5' primer and a J-beta primer mix. TCRdb re-derived calls from the 5' RACE reads in MiXCR, one entry per CDR3 protein. The table has a few hundred thousand distinct CDR3 sequences, roughly a quarter seen once; the top ten hold over 3.5%. These same data were also listed under a study on T cells of mothers and their children.

The sequenced sample consisted of blood. These receptors were collected from a boy aged 2 to 9 in good health.

This chain connects TRBV7-9 to TRBJ1-2, with D perhaps TRBD1 (5 bases). Germline V gives CDR1 SEHNR, CDR2 FQNEAQ (reference sequence). V lost 3 bases, J lost 6 bases, and 11 bases lay in between. The CDR3 totals 13 residues. CDR3 sequence: CASSFPGSNGYTF. Here the CDR3 DNA reads TGTGCCAGCAGCTTCCCAGGGAGTAATGGCTACACCTTC.

V and J are TRBV10-3 and TRBJ2-7; 9 bases agree with TRBD1. CDR1 and CDR2 from the germline V gene are ENHRY and SYGVKD. Trimming took 4 bases from V and 3 from J; bases not matched to a gene: 7. The CDR3 totals 15 residues. This CDR3 reads CAISAGGQGNYEQYF. The CDR3 DNA reads TGTGCCATCAGTGCGGGGGGACAGGGCAACTACGAGCAGTACTTC.

There are a few counts of this clonotype. V usage is TRBV9 and J usage is TRBJ1-1, with a tentative D call TRBD1 (5 bases). The germline V gene has CDR1 SGDLS and CDR2 YYNGEE. V gave up 1 base and J gave up 9 bases, with 13 bases separating them. This CDR3 contains 13 residues. In DNA, the CDR3 is TGTGCCAGCAGCGTATCGGCAGGGCACAAAGCTTTCTTT. This encodes CASSVSAGHKAFF.

The chain couples TRBV12-3 or TRBV12-4 to TRBJ2-2, with a tentative D call TRBD2 (6 bases). This CDR3 contains 15 residues. V was clipped by 8 bases and J by 5 bases, with 18 bases between them. The CDR3 region is CASSPGTRETGELFF. DNA for the CDR3: TGTGCCAGCTCCCCCGGGACTCGAGAGACCGGGGAGCTGTTTTTT.

CDR3 amino acids: CSGQGGTEAFF. CDR3 nucleotides: TGCAGCGGACAGGGGGGTACTGAAGCTTTCTTT. The chain joins TRBV29-1 to TRBJ1-1; 9 bases are a match to TRBD1. V shed 7 bases, J shed 5 bases, and the junction held 2 bases outside the gene matches. The CDR3 has 11 residues. The germline V gene encodes CDR1 SQVTM and CDR2 ANQGSEA. Filled out from reference TRBV29-1 and TRBJ1-1, the complete variable domain reads SAVISQKPSRDICQRGTSLTIQCQVDSQVTMMFWYRQQPGQSLTLIATANQGSEATYESGFVIDKFPISRPNLTFSTLTVSNMSPEDSSIYLCSGQGGTEAFFGQGTRLTVV.

This clonotype was observed a single time. The V gene is TRBV20-1, the J gene TRBJ2-7; 8 bases fit TRBD2. Matching the DNA end better, TRBJ2-1 makes the J call doubtful. Germline CDR1 DFQATT, CDR2 SNEGSKA (reference sequence). The CDR3 has 14 amino acids. The CDR3 sequence: CSSPAGLGANEQFF. The CDR3 DNA sequence: TGCAGTTCCCCCGCGGGACTAGGGGCCAATGAGCAGTTCTTC.

This clonotype occurred a few times. V usage is TRBV20-1 and J usage is TRBJ1-2; 8 positions agree with TRBD1. The J segment lost 5 bases and the V segment lost 4 bases, leaving 3 bases of the junction unmatched. Looked up from germline, CDR1 is DFQATT and CDR2 is SNEGSKA (reference sequence). This CDR3 contains 12 residues. CDR3 protein: CSATDRVYGYTF. The CDR3 nucleotides are TGCAGTGCTACGGACAGGGTTTATGGCTACACCTTC.

This clonotype was seen a few times. This chain uses TRBV6-5 with TRBJ1-1, with D possibly matching TRBD1 (5 bases). Germline CDR1 MNHEY, CDR2 SVGAGI. The CDR3 is 13 residues long. V shed 6 bases and J shed 6 bases, with 14 bases lying between them. DNA of the CDR3: TGTGCCAGCAGGGCAGGGAGATCTGCTGAAGCTTTCTTT. Translated: CASRAGRSAEAFF.

This clonotype showed up just a few times. The junction and the germline gene differ at one end; a read error may be behind it. V and J are TRBV7-9 and TRBJ2-6; D might be TRBD1 (5 bases). This CDR3 spans 15 amino acids. Germline V gene data show CDR1 as SEHNR and CDR2 as FQNEAQ (reference sequence). CDR3 loop: CASSLSVSGANVPTF. In DNA, the CDR3 is TGTGCCAGCAGCTTAAGTGTGTCTGGGGCCAACGTCCCGACTTTC.

The chain has TRBV4-3 and TRBJ2-1, with TRBD2 as a possible D gene (6 bases). The closer fit of TRBJ2-7 to the DNA end suggests the J call may be wrong. The CDR3 totals 14 residues. Per the germline V gene, CDR1 is LGHNA and CDR2 is YSLEER. Here the CDR3 reads CASSQGGDSYEQYF. CDR3 DNA sequence: TGCGCCAGCAGCCAAGGGGGGGACTCCTACGAGCAGTACTTC.

There are a few counts of this clonotype. The chain recombines TRBV9 with TRBJ1-4; D is possibly TRBD1 (6 bases). Germline CDR1 reads SGDLS; CDR2 reads YYNGEE. V was clipped by 3 bases and J by 4 bases, with 13 bases between them. This CDR3 is built from 15 residues. As DNA, the CDR3 is TGTGCCAGCAGCGCATTGGACAGCTTTAATGAAAAACTGTTTTTT. This encodes CASSALDSFNEKLFF.

The chain has TRBV27 and TRBJ2-2; D may be TRBD2 (6 bases). CDR3 length: 16 amino acids. V was pared by 6 bases and J by 5 bases, with 19 bases between. Germline-derived CDR1 and CDR2 are MNHEY and SMNVEV (reference sequence). Written as DNA, the CDR3 is TGTGCCAGCAGCCGAGAGGGACTCCGTGCAACCGGGGAGCTGTTTTTT. It encodes CASSREGLRATGELFF.

This clonotype was detected many times. The junction does not match germline at one end; this may be a read error. This rearrangement joins TRBV12-3 or TRBV12-4 to TRBJ2-7; no clear D. This CDR3 spans 13 amino acids. CDR3 sequence: CASSLGRTYEQYF. CDR3 in DNA: TGTGCCAGCAGCTTAGGTCGGACCTACGAGCAGTACTTC.

V usage is TRBV19 and J usage is TRBJ1-2, with D perhaps TRBD1 (6 bases). Germline assignment: CDR1 LNHDA and CDR2 SQIVND (reference sequence). The CDR3 contains 12 residues. V was shortened by 6 bases and J by 4 bases, with 9 bases between the two germline ends. The CDR3, as DNA: TGTGCCAGTAGCGACAGGTCCTATGGCTACACCTTC. Amino acids: CASSDRSYGYTF.

This clonotype occurred a few times. The chain employs TRBV7-3 and TRBJ2-5, with a possible D match to TRBD2 (7 bases). The J call is doubtful: the DNA matches TRBJ2-1 better. In germline, CDR1 is SGHTA, CDR2 FQGTGA. The CDR3 covers 16 residues. The CDR3 coding sequence is TGTGCCAGCAGCTTAAGAGGGGGAGGGGGCTACAATGAGCAGTTCTTC. Its protein product is CASSLRGGGGYNEQFF.

The chain couples TRBV5-6 to TRBJ1-2, with 10 nucleotides matching TRBD1. The J segment lost 3 bases and the V segment lost 4 bases, leaving 6 bases of the junction unmatched. The CDR3 has 15 residues. Germline V gene sequence: CDR1 SGHDT, CDR2 YYEEEE. CDR3 coding DNA: TGTGCCAGCAGCGGACAAGGGACAGGGGACTATGGCTACACCTTC. This gives the protein CASSGQGTGDYGYTF.

V gene TRBV4-2 combines with J gene TRBJ2-5; maybe TRBD2 (6 bases). From germline, CDR1 is LGHNA and CDR2 YNFKEQ. V was trimmed by 2 bases and J by 5 bases, leaving 9 bases between them. The CDR3 loop spans 13 amino acids. CDR3 sequence: CASSQIGSETQYF. CDR3 nucleotides: TGTGCCAGCAGCCAAATCGGGAGCGAGACCCAGTACTTC.

CDR3: CSARGGQGYTF. Written as DNA, the CDR3 is TGCAGTGCTAGAGGGGGCCAAGGCTACACCTTC. This chain joins TRBV20-1 and TRBJ1-2, with TRBD1 as a possible D gene (5 bases). Per germline, CDR1 DFQATT and CDR2 SNEGSKA (reference sequence). V gave up 1 base and J gave up 8 bases, with 8 bases separating them. The length of the CDR3 is 11 residues.

This clonotype showed up just a few times. The J gene is TRBJ2-5, the V gene TRBV13, with TRBD2 as a possible D gene (6 bases). The J call may be in error: the DNA end matches TRBJ2-1 better. The CDR3 consists of 13 residues. CDR1 PRHDT and CDR2 FYEKMQ come from the germline V gene (reference sequence). DNA for the CDR3: TGTGCCAGCAGCCAAAGACTAGAGGGTGAGCAGTTCTTC. Its protein is CASSQRLEGEQFF.

This clonotype was recorded a few times. V usage is TRBV12-3 or TRBV12-4 and J usage is TRBJ2-7, with 9 bases aligning to TRBD2. The CDR3 is made up of 16 amino acids. The trim removed 1 base at V and 2 bases at J, leaving 6 bases unmatched. Here the CDR3 reads CASSLGLAGPPYEQYF. The CDR3 nucleotides read TGTGCCAGCAGTTTAGGGCTAGCGGGACCCCCCTACGAGCAGTACTTC.

This rearrangement joins TRBV20-1 to TRBJ2-1; D may match TRBD1 or TRBD2 (5 bases each). The V gene lost 0 bases and the J gene lost 7 bases, with 13 bases spanning the gap. CDR1 is DFQATT, CDR2 SNEGSKA, per germline (reference sequence). This CDR3 has 14 amino acids. The DNA for the CDR3 is TGCAGTGCTAGAGATCACAGGACTTGGAATGAGCAGTTCTTC. Its translation: CSARDHRTWNEQFF.